The rows below give T cell receptor beta chains drawn from one sample of a study of liver allograft versus peripheral blood T cells. TCRdb fed the reads into MiXCR, producing one record per CDR3 protein. The table shows under 2,500 distinct CDR3 sequences, with around a sixth occurring only once. All receptors come from a human patient who had a liver transplant. Some T cells may be the graft donor's. Each CDR3 is given with its conserved first and last residue. The D gene is left open where the match is weak. Size is omitted from some rows. Given values are once, few, many or a class for expanded clones.

v_call	j_call	clone_size	d_call	cdr3_aa	cdr3_nt
TRBV6-2/TRBV6-3	TRBJ1-2	NA	TRBD1	CASSYHPHRGQKNYGYTF	TGTGCCAGCAGTTACCACCCTCACAGGGGGCAAAAGAACTATGGCTACACCTTC
TRBV13	TRBJ2-7	many	TRBD2	CASSLRTSGGEQYF	TGTGCCAGCAGCCTCCGGACTAGCGGGGGCGAGCAGTACTTC
TRBV7-9	TRBJ2-7	few	NA	CASSSKGTYEQYF	TGTGCCAGCAGCTCAAAAGGAACCTACGAGCAGTACTTC
TRBV18	TRBJ1-1	large	NA	CASSPPGRPDTEAFF	TGTGCCAGCTCACCGCCAGGGCGCCCGGACACTGAAGCTTTCTTT
TRBV19	TRBJ1-1	medium-sized	NA	CASSVRPLLRTEAFF	TGTGCCAGTAGTGTCAGGCCTCTCCTGCGCACTGAAGCTTTCTTT
TRBV12-3/TRBV12-4	TRBJ2-7	few	NA	CASSFIGFSYEQYF	TGTGCCAGCAGTTTCATCGGGTTCTCCTACGAGCAGTACTTC
TRBV14	TRBJ1-3	medium-sized	NA	CASSHLGIDRFSGNTIYF	TGTGCCAGCAGCCATTTGGGGATTGACCGGTTTTCTGGAAACACCATATATTTT
TRBV12-5	TRBJ1-4	few	NA	CASGLAPGSGENEKLFF	TGTGCTAGTGGTTTGGCTCCGGGATCGGGGGAGAATGAAAAACTGTTTTTT
TRBV27	TRBJ2-7	medium-sized	TRBD1	CASSSTGLTTYEQYF	TGTGCCAGCAGTTCGACAGGGTTAACTACCTACGAGCAGTACTTC
TRBV19	TRBJ2-7	many	TRBD2	CASSATGTSGSVSYEQYF	TGTGCCAGTAGTGCTACCGGGACTAGCGGGAGTGTTAGCTACGAGCAGTACTTC
TRBV19	TRBJ1-5	many	TRBD1	CASGAYRQGDNQPQHF	TGTGCCAGTGGCGCTTACCGACAGGGGGATAATCAGCCCCAGCATTTT
TRBV12-3/TRBV12-4	TRBJ2-1	few	TRBD2	CASSFSGLSSYNEQFF	TGTGCCAGCAGTTTCTCGGGACTAAGCTCCTACAATGAGCAGTTCTTC
TRBV13	TRBJ1-5	medium-sized	NA	CASSLDRNQPQHF	TGTGCCAGCAGCTTGGATCGCAATCAGCCCCAGCATTTT